The sequence of this T cell receptor (beta chain) was determined in a study of CD8+ T cells in alopecia areata. With V trimmed by 1 base and J by 4 bases, 13 bases remained unmatched. The germline CDR1 and CDR2 sequences are SGHDT and YYEEEE. The CDR3 runs 18 residues. Reverse transcribed after extraction, RNA yielded cDNA as the sequencing template. This table comes from immunoSEQ multiplex PCR, and its TCRdb copy is limited to in-frame clones, with some not included. The table shows roughly 99,000 clones, with roughly 84% occurring only once. The treatment here: oral pan-JAK inhibitor, 5-10 mg twice daily.

This sequence was found in a human donor with alopecia areata. The rearrangement links TRBV5-6 to TRBJ2-3; 9 bases line up with TRBD2. This specimen was CD8+ T cells sorted from blood, taken at week 24, from a patient treated with tofacitinib. CDR3 sequence (DNA): TGTGCCAGCAGCTTGAGCAGTGCTAGCGGGAAGAGGCCAGATACGCAGTATTTT. Amino acid sequence: CASSLSSASGKRPDTQYF. The whole variable domain, remainder taken from reference TRBV5-6 and TRBJ2-3, is DAGVTQSPTHLIKTRGQQVTLRCSPKSGHDTVSWYQQALGQGPQFIFQYYEEEERQRGNFPDRFSGHQFPNYSSELNVNALLLGDSALYLCASSLSSASGKRPDTQYFGPGTRLTVL.